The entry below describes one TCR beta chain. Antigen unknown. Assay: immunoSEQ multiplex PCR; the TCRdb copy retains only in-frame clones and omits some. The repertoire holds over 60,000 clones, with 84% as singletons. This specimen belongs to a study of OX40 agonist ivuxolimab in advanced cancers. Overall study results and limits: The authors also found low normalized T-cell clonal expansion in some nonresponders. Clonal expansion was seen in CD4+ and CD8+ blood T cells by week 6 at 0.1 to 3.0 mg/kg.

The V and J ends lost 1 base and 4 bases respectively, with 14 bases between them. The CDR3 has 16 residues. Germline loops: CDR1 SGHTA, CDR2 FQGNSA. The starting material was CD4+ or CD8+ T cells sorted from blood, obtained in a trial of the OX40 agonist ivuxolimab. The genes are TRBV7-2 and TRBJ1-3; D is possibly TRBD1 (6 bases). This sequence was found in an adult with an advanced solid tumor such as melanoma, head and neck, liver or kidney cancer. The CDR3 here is CASSLVTGQLGNTIYF. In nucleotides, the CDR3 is TGTGCCAGCAGCTTAGTAACAGGGCAATTAGGAAACACCATATATTTT.